The clone carrying this T cell receptor (beta chain) came up many times. The antigen is unknown. The CDR3 loop spans 15 amino acids. The germline V gene has CDR1 DFQATT and CDR2 SNEGSKA (reference sequence). Trimming removed 4 bases from V and 2 bases from J, with 16 bases in between. This specimen comes from a study of T cells after yellow fever vaccination. Whole-study findings and limits: Abundant clonotypes from the bulk population could contaminate FACS-sorted repertoires.

TCRdb reprocessed the 5' RACE reads via MiXCR and lists one record per CDR3 protein. This sample has about 200,000 distinct CDR3 sequences; less than 3.5% occur once, and the top ten carry 3.2%. The sequences come from CD4+ T cells sorted from PBMCs, collected 10 days after the yellow fever booster vaccination. This chain connects TRBV20-1 to TRBJ2-3, with a possible D match to TRBD2 (5 bases). This receptor was identified in a man in his late teens or twenties who received the YFV17D yellow fever vaccine. The CDR3 protein is CSAKGGATSTDTQYF. CDR3 in DNA: TGCAGTGCTAAAGGAGGAGCTACTTCCACAGATACGCAGTATTTT.